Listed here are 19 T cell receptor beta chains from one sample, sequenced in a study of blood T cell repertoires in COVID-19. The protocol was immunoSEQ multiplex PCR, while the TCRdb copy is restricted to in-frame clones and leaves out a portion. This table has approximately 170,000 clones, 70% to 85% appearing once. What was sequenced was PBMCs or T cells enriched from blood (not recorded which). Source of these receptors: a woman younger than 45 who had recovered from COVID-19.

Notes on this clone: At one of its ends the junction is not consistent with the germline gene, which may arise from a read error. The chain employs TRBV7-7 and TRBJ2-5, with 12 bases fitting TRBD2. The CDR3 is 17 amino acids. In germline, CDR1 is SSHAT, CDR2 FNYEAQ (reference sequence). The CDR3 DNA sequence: TGTGCTAGCAGCCCAAGCTCTAGCGGGGGGGCCAGGGAGACCCAGTACTTC. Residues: CASSPSSSGGARETQYF.

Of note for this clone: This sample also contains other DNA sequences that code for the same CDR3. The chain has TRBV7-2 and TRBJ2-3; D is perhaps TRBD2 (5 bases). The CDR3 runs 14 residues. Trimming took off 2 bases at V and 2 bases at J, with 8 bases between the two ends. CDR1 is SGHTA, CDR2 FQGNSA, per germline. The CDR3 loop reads CASSLTRDTDTQYF. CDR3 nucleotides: TGTGCCAGCAGCTTAACTCGGGACACAGATACGCAGTATTTT.

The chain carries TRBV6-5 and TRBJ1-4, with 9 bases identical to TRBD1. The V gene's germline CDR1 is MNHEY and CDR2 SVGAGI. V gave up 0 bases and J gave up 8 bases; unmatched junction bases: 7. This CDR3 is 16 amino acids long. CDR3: CASSYSGNRGPEKLFF. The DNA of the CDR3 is TGTGCCAGCAGTTACTCAGGAAACAGGGGGCCCGAAAAACTGTTTTTT.

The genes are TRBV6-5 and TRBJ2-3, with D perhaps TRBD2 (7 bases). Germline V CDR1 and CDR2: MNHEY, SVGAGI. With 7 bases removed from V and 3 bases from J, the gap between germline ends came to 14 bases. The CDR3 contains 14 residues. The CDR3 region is CASKFGGATDTQYF. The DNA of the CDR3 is TGTGCCAGCAAGTTTGGGGGGGCTACAGATACGCAGTATTTT.

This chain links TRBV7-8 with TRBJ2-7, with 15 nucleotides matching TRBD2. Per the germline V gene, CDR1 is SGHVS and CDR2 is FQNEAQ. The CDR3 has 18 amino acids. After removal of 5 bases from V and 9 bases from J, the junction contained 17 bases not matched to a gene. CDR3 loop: CASSPPEDGLAGGFTQYF. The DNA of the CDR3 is TGTGCCAGCAGCCCTCCGGAGGACGGACTAGCGGGAGGGTTCACGCAGTACTTC.

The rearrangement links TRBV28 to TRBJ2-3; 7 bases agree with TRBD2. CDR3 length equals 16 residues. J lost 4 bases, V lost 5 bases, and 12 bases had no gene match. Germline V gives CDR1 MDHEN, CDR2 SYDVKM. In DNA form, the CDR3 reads TGTGCCAGCAGTCCATCCGGGGCGGGAGCATCAGATACGCAGTATTTT. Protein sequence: CASSPSGAGASDTQYF.

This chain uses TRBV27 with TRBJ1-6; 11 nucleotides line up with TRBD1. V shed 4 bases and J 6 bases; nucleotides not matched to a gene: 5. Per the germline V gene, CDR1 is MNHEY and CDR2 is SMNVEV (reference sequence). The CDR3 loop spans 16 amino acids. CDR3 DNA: TGTGCCAGCAGTTCAGGACAGGGGGCGCTTAATTCACCCCTCCACTTT. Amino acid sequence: CASSSGQGALNSPLHF.

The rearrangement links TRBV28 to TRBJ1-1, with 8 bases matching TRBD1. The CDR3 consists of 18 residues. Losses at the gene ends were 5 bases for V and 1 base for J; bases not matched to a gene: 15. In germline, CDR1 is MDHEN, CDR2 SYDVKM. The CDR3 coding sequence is TGTGCCAGCAGTCCTTACAGGGGGGGCATCGCATCGAACACTGAAGCTTTCTTT. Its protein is CASSPYRGGIASNTEAFF.

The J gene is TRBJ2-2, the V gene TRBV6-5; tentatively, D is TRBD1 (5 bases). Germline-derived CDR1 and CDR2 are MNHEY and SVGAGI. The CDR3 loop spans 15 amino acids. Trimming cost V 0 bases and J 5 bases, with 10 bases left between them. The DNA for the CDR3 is TGTGCCAGCAGTTACTCCAGGGCCGGTACCGGGGAGCTGTTTTTT. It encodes CASSYSRAGTGELFF.

CDR3 region: CASRAQGGDEQYV. The CDR3 DNA sequence: TGTGCCAGCAGGGCACAGGGGGGCGACGAGCAGTACGTC. The chain uses TRBV25-1 and TRBJ2-7; 8 positions agree with TRBD1. Trimming cost V 6 bases and J 5 bases; bases outside gene matches: 6. The CDR3 is 13 amino acids. Germline V CDR1 and CDR2: MGHDK, SYGVNS.

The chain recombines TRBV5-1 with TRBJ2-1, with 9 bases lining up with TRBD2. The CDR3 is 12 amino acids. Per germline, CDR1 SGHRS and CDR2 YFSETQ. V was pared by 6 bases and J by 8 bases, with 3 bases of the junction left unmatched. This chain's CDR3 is CASKREVDEQFF. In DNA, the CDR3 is TGCGCCAGCAAGCGGGAGGTCGATGAGCAGTTCTTC.

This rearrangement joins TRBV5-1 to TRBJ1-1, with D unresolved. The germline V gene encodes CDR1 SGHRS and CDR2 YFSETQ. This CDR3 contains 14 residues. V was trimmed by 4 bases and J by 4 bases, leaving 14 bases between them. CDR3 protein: CASSPGVVSTEAFF. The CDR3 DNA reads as TGCGCCAGCAGCCCAGGTGTGGTGTCCACTGAAGCTTTCTTT.

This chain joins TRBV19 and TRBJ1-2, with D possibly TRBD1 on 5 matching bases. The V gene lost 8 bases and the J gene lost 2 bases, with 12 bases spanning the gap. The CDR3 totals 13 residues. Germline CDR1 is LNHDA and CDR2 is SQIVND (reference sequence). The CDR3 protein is CASGDSGNYGYTF. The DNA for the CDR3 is TGTGCCAGTGGGGACTCGGGAAACTATGGCTACACCTTC.

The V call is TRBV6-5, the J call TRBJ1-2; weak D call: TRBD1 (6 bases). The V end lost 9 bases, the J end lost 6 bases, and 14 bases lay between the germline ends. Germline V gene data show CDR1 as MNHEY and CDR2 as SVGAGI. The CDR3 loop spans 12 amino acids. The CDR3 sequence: CASSTGLDGYTF. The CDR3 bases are TGTGCCAGTTCAACAGGGCTGGATGGCTACACCTTC.

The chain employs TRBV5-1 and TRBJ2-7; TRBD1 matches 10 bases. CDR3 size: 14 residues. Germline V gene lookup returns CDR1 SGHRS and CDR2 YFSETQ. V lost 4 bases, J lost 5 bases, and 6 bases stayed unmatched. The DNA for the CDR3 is TGCGCCAGCAGCCGGGGACAGGGGCGCCACGAGCAGTACTTC. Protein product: CASSRGQGRHEQYF.

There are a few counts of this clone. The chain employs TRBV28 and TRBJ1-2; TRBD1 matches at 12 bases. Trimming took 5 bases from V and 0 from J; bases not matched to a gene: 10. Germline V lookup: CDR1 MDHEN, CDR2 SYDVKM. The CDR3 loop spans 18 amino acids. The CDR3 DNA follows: TGTGCCAGCAGTGGGACGGGACAGGGGGCCCCAGCTAACTATGGCTACACCTTC. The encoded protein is CASSGTGQGAPANYGYTF.

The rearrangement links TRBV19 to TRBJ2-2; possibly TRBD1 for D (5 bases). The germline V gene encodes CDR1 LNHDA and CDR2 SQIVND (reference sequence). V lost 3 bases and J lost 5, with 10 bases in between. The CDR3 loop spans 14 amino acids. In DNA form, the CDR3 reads TGTGCCAGTAGTATGGGGCGTATGACCGGGGAGCTGTTTTTT. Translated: CASSMGRMTGELFF.

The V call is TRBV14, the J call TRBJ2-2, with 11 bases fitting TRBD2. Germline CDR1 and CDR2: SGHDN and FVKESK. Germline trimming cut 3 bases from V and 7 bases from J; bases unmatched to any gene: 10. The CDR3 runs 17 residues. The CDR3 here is CASSHPTSGAQGGELFF. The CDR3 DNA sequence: TGTGCCAGCAGCCACCCGACTAGCGGGGCCCAGGGCGGGGAGCTGTTTTTT.

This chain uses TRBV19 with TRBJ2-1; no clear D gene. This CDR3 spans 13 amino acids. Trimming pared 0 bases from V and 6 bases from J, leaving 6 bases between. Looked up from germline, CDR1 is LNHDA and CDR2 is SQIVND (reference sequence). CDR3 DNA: TGTGCCAGTAGTATAGATCGTTTCAATGAGCAGTTCTTC. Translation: CASSIDRFNEQFF.